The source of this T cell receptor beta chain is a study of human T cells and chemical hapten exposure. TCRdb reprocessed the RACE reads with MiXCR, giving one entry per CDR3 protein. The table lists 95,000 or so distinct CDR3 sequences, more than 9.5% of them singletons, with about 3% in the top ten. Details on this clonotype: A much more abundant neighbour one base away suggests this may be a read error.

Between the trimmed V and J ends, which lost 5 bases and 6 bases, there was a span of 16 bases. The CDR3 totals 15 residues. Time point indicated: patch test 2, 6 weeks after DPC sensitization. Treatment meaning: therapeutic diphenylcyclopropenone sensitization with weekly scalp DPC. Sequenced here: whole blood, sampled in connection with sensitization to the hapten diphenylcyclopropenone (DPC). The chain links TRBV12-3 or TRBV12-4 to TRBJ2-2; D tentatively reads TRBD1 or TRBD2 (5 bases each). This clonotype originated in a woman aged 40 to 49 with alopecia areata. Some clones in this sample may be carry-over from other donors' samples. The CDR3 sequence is CASSLPGHRAGELFF. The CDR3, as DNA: TGTGCCAGCAGTCTCCCGGGGCATCGGGCCGGGGAGCTGTTTTTT.